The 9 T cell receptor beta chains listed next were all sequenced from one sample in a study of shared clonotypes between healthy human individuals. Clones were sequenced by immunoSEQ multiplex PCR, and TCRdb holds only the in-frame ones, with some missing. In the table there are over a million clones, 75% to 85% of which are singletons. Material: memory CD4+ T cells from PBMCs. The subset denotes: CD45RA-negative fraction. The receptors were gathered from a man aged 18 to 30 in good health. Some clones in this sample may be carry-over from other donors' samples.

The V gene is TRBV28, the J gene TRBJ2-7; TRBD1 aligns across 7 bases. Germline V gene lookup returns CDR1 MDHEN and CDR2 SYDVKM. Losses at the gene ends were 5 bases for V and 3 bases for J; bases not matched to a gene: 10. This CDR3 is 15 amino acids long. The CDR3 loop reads CASSGWGQLLYEQYF. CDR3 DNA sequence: TGTGCCAGCAGTGGATGGGGACAGTTGCTCTACGAGCAGTACTTC.

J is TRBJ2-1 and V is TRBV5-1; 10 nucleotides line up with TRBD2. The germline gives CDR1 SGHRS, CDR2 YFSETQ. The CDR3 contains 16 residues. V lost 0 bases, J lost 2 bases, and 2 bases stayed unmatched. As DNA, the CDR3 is TGCGCCAGCAGCTTGGAGCTAGCGGGAGCCTACAATGAGCAGTTCTTC. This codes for CASSLELAGAYNEQFF.

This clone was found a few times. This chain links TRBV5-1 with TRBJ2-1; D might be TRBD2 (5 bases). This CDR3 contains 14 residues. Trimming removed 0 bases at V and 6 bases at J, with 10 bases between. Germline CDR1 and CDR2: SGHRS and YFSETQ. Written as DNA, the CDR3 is TGCGCCAGCAGCTTGGTCCCAGCGGCCAATGAGCAGTTCTTC. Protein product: CASSLVPAANEQFF.

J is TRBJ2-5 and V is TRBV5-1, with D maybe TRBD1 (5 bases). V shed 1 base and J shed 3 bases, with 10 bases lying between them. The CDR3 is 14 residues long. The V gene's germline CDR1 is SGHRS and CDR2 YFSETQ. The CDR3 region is CASSLSLGEETQYF. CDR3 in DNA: TGCGCCAGCAGCTTGAGTCTAGGGGAAGAGACCCAGTACTTC.

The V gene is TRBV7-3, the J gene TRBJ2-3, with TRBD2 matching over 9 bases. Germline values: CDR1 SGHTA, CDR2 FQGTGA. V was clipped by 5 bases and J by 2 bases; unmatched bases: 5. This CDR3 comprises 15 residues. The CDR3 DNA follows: TGTGCCAGCAGCCGCGGGACTAGCTACACAGATACGCAGTATTTT. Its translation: CASSRGTSYTDTQYF.

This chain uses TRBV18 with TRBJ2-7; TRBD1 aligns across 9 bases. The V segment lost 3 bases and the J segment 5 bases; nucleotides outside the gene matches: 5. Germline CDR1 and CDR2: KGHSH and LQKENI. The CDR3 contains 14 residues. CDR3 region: CASSPGGTGHEQYF. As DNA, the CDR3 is TGTGCCAGCTCACCGGGGGGGACAGGGCACGAGCAGTACTTC. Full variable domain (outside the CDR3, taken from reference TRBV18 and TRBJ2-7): NAGVMQNPRHLVRRRGQEARLRCSPMKGHSHVYWYRQLPEEGLKFMVYLQKENIIDESGMPKERFSAEFPKEGPSILRIQQVVRGDSAAYFCASSPGGTGHEQYFGPGTRLTVT.

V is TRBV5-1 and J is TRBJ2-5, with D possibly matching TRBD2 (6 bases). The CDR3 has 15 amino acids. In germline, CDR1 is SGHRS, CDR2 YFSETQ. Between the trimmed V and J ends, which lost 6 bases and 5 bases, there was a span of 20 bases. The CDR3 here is CASTTGTGPKETQYF. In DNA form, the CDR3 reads TGCGCCAGCACTACCGGGACTGGACCGAAGGAGACCCAGTACTTC.

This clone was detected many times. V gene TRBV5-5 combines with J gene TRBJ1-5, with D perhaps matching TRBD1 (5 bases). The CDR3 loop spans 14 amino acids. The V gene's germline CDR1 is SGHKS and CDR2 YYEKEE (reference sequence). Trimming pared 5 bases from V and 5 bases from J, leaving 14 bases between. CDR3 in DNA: TGTGCCAGCAGAGCCCGGGACGGCTATCAGCCCCAGCATTTT. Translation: CASRARDGYQPQHF.

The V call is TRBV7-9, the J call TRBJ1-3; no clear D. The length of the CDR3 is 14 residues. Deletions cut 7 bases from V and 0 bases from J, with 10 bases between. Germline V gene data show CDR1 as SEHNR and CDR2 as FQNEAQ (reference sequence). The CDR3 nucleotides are TGTGCCAGCACCGCCAGAGTCTCTGGAAACACCATATATTTT. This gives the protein CASTARVSGNTIYF.